These 15 T cell receptor beta chains came from one sample sequenced in a study of T cell changes during pregnancy in multiple sclerosis. Profiled with immunoSEQ multiplex PCR; TCRdb holds only in-frame clones, not every one. The sample has 30,000 to 35,000 clones, 90% seen once. The specimen comprised CD8+ T cells from peripheral blood mononuclear cells, sampled in the first trimester of pregnancy. Every receptor here comes from a female donor with multiple sclerosis, enrolled in a pregnancy study.

This rearrangement joins TRBV6-4 to TRBJ2-7, with 15 bases fitting TRBD2. Trimming took 0 bases from V and 7 from J; bases not matched to a gene: 10. Per the germline V gene, CDR1 is MRHNA and CDR2 is SNTAGT. This CDR3 has 18 amino acids. The CDR3 bases are TGTGCCAGCAGTGACTCGAGGACTAGCGGGAGGGTCCGGGGGGAGCAGTACTTC. Encoded protein: CASSDSRTSGRVRGEQYF.

This clone was detected only once. The chain links TRBV19 to TRBJ1-2, with a tentative D call TRBD1 (6 bases). From germline, CDR1 is LNHDA and CDR2 SQIVND (reference sequence). Trimming pared 5 bases from V and 8 bases from J, leaving 18 bases between. The CDR3 contains 14 residues. The CDR3 DNA follows: TGTGCCAGTAGTCCCGGGACATTTTTCTACGGCTACACCTTC. Translated, it gives CASSPGTFFYGYTF.

J is TRBJ2-7 and V is TRBV9; TRBD2 aligns across 7 bases. Germline values: CDR1 SGDLS, CDR2 YYNGEE. The CDR3 is 16 residues long. The junction had 10 bases not matched to a gene; V was cut back by 0 bases and J by 4 bases. CDR3 in amino acids: CASSVALGGGLYEQYF. In DNA form, the CDR3 reads TGTGCCAGCAGCGTAGCCCTCGGGGGAGGGTTGTACGAGCAGTACTTC. The whole variable domain, filled in from reference TRBV9 and TRBJ2-7, reads DSGVTQTPKHLITATGQRVTLRCSPRSGDLSVYWYQQSLDQGLQFLIQYYNGEERAKGNILERFSAQQFPDLHSELNLSSLELGDSALYFCASSVALGGGLYEQYFGPGTRLTVT.

The V gene is TRBV7-9, the J gene TRBJ2-2; D may be TRBD2 (6 bases). Trimming removed 5 bases at V and 9 bases at J, with 25 bases between. This CDR3 has 17 residues. Germline lookup yields CDR1 SEHNR and CDR2 FQNEAQ (reference sequence). CDR3 nucleotides: TGTGCCAGCAGCCCCCCTTTTAGAGGGAGGTTTGGCCGGGAGCTGTTTTTT. Encoded protein: CASSPPFRGRFGRELFF. Filled out from reference TRBV7-9 and TRBJ2-2, the complete variable domain reads DTGVSQNPRHKITKRGQNVTFRCDPISEHNRLYWYRQTLGQGPEFLTYFQNEAQLEKSRLLSDRFSAERPKGSFSTLEIQRTEQGDSAMYLCASSPPFRGRFGRELFFGEGSRLTVL.

The rearrangement links TRBV28 to TRBJ1-1; D call uncertain. The germline gives CDR1 MDHEN, CDR2 SYDVKM. The CDR3 covers 12 residues. Trimming pared 6 bases from V and 0 bases from J, leaving 5 bases between. The CDR3 region has the DNA TGTGCCAGCAGGGCCTTGAACACTGAAGCTTTCTTT. As protein: CASRALNTEAFF.

The rearrangement links TRBV7-8 to TRBJ1-4, with D tentatively TRBD1 (5 bases). The CDR3 is made up of 15 amino acids. Germline loops: CDR1 SGHVS, CDR2 FQNEAQ. V lost 0 bases and J lost 3, with 8 bases in between. The CDR3 region is CASSLAGEANEKLFF. Written as DNA, the CDR3 is TGTGCCAGCAGCTTAGCGGGGGAGGCTAATGAAAAACTGTTTTTT.

The J gene is TRBJ2-3, the V gene TRBV15, with D possibly TRBD2 on 5 matching bases. The CDR3 loop spans 13 amino acids. In germline, CDR1 is LNHNV, CDR2 YYDKDF (reference sequence). CDR3 bases: TGTTCAACGGGCGAGGGCCGCGCAGATACGCAGTATTTT. The encoded protein is CSTGEGRADTQYF.

The chain carries TRBV5-6 and TRBJ1-4; 7 bases are a match to TRBD1. Germline values: CDR1 SGHDT, CDR2 YYEEEE. V lost 4 bases to trimming and J lost 4 bases; unmatched junction nucleotides: 7. CDR3 size: 15 residues. The CDR3 sequence is CASSVGGWDNEKLFF. In DNA, the CDR3 is TGTGCCAGCAGCGTAGGGGGCTGGGATAATGAAAAACTGTTTTTT. Together with reference TRBV5-6 and TRBJ1-4, the CDR3 gives the full variable domain: DAGVTQSPTHLIKTRGQQVTLRCSPKSGHDTVSWYQQALGQGPQFIFQYYEEEERQRGNFPDRFSGHQFPNYSSELNVNALLLGDSALYLCASSVGGWDNEKLFFGSGTQLSVL.

A single count supports this clone. This rearrangement joins TRBV10-3 to TRBJ1-1, with TRBD1 matching over 7 bases. CDR1 and CDR2 from the germline V gene are ENHRY and SYGVKD. This CDR3 region has 14 residues. V lost 1 base, J lost 6 bases, and 5 bases stayed unmatched. CDR3 nucleotides: TGTGCCATCAGTGAGTGGAAAGACAGGGCTGAAGCTTTCTTT. It encodes CAISEWKDRAEAFF.

The rearrangement joins TRBV5-1 to TRBJ1-2; D gene ambiguous. V dropped 2 bases and J dropped 0 bases, with 11 bases sitting between them. The CDR3 is 15 amino acids. Germline V CDR1 and CDR2: SGHRS, YFSETQ. This chain's CDR3 is CASSFTEQANYGYTF. In nucleotides, the CDR3 is TGCGCCAGCAGCTTCACGGAGCAAGCTAACTATGGCTACACCTTC. The complete variable domain, with remaining parts taken from reference TRBV5-1 and TRBJ1-2, reads KAGVTQTPRYLIKTRGQQVTLSCSPISGHRSVSWYQQTPGQGLQFLFEYFSETQRNKGNFPGRFSGRQFSNSRSEMNVSTLELGDSALYLCASSFTEQANYGYTFGSGTRLTVV.

The V call is TRBV9, the J call TRBJ2-1, with TRBD2 identical over 8 bases. Trimming took 6 bases from V and 4 from J; bases not matched to a gene: 9. The length of the CDR3 is 15 residues. Per germline, CDR1 SGDLS and CDR2 YYNGEE. The chain's CDR3 is CASTTGLVPYNEQFF. The CDR3 nucleotides are TGTGCCAGCACCACGGGACTAGTGCCTTACAATGAGCAGTTCTTC.

This chain links TRBV19 with TRBJ1-1; a possible D gene is TRBD1 (6 bases). This CDR3 comprises 14 residues. Germline V gives CDR1 LNHDA, CDR2 SQIVND (reference sequence). V gave up 6 bases and J gave up 5 bases, with 16 bases separating them. This CDR3 reads CASRGTGRWTEAFF. For the CDR3, the DNA is TGTGCCAGTAGGGGTACAGGGCGGTGGACTGAAGCTTTCTTT.

The chain combines TRBV29-1 with TRBJ2-1; 9 positions agree with TRBD2. The CDR3 is 16 amino acids. Germline V gives CDR1 SQVTM, CDR2 ANQGSEA. After removal of 0 bases from V and 9 bases from J, the junction contained 12 bases not matched to a gene. The DNA of the CDR3 is TGCAGCGTTGAAGATCTAAAGACCGGGACTAGCTTTGAGCAGTTCTTC. The encoded protein is CSVEDLKTGTSFEQFF.

V gene TRBV6-6 combines with J gene TRBJ2-1; 7 bases line up with TRBD2. Germline assignment: CDR1 MNHNY and CDR2 SVGAGI (reference sequence). With V trimmed by 0 bases and J by 9 bases, 11 bases remained unmatched. The CDR3 totals 16 residues. The CDR3 sequence is CASSYSASGSGGEQFF. CDR3 sequence (DNA): TGTGCCAGCAGTTACTCGGCTAGCGGCTCCGGGGGTGAGCAGTTCTTC.

This chain links TRBV4-1 with TRBJ2-4, with 9 bases identical to TRBD1. The CDR3 is 15 amino acids. Germline CDR1 reads MGHRA; CDR2 reads YSYEKL. J was trimmed by 8 bases and V by 0 bases; bases with no gene match: 5. The CDR3 protein is CASSQEGQGLDIQYF. CDR3 bases: TGCGCCAGCAGCCAAGAAGGACAGGGGTTGGACATTCAGTACTTC.